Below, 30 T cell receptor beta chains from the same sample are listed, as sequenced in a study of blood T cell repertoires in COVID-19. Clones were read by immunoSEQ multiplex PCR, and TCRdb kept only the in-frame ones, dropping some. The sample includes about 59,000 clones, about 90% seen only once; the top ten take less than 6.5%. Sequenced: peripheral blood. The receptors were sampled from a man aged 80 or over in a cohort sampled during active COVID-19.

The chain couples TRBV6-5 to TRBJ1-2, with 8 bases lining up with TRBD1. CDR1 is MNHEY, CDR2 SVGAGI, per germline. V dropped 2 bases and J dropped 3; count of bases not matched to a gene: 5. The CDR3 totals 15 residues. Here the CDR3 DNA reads TGTGCCAGCAGTTACCCCGGACAGGGACACTATGGCTACACCTTC. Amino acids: CASSYPGQGHYGYTF.

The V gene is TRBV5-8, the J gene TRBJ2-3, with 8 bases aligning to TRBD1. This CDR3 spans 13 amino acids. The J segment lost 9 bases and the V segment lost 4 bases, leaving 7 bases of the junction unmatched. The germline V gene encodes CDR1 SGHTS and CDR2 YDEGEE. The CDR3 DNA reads TGTGCCAGCAGCCGCCAGGGGGCGACGACGCAGTATTTT. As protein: CASSRQGATTQYF.

The CDR3 loop reads CASKGQGTANEKLFF. The CDR3 DNA reads as TGTGCCAGCAAGGGCCAGGGCACAGCTAATGAAAAACTGTTTTTT. The chain joins TRBV2 to TRBJ1-4; a weak D match, TRBD1 (5 bases). Trimming shortened V by 7 bases and J by 3 bases, and 15 bases separated the two germline ends. Germline V gene sequence: CDR1 SNHLY, CDR2 FYNNEI. The CDR3 loop spans 15 amino acids.

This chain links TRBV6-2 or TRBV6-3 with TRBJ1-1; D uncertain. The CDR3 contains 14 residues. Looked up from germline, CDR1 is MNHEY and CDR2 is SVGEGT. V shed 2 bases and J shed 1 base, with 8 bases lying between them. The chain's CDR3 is CASSYREQNTEAFF. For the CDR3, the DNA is TGTGCCAGCAGTTACAGGGAGCAGAACACTGAAGCTTTCTTT.

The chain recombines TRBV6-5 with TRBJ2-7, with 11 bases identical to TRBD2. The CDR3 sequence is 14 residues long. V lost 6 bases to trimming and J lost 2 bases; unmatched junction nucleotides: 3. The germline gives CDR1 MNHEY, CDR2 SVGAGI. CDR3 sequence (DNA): TGTGCCAGCAGGGGACTAGCGGTGACCTACGAGCAGTACTTC. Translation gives CASRGLAVTYEQYF.

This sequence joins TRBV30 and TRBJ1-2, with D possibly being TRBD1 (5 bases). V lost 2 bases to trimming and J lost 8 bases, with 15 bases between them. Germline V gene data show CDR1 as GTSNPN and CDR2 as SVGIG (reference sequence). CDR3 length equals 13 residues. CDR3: CAWSPLGPRGYTF. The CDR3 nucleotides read TGTGCCTGGAGTCCCCTGGGGCCGCGGGGCTACACCTTC. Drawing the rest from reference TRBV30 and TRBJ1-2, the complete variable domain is SQTIHQWPATLVQPVGSPLSLECTVEGTSNPNLYWYRQAAGRGLQLLFYSVGIGQISSEVPQNLSASRPQDRQFILSSKKLLLSDSGFYLCAWSPLGPRGYTFGSGTRLTVV.

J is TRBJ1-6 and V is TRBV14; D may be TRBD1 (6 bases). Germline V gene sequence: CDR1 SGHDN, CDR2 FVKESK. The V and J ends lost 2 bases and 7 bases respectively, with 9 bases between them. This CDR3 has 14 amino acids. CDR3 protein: CASSQPGVNSPLHF. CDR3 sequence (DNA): TGTGCCAGCAGCCAACCAGGGGTGAATTCACCCCTCCACTTT.

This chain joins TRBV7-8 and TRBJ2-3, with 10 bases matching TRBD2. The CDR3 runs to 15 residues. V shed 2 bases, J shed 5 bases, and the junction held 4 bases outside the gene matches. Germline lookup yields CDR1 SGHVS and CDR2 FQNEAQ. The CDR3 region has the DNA TGTGCCAGCAGCTTAAGCGGGGGGGGCGGAGATACGCAGTATTTT. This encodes CASSLSGGGGDTQYF.

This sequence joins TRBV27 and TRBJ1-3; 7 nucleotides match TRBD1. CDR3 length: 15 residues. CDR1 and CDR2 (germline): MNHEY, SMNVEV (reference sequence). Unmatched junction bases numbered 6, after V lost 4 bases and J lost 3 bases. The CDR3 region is CASSSEGAVGNTIYF. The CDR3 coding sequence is TGTGCCAGCAGTTCAGAGGGGGCGGTTGGAAACACCATATATTTT.

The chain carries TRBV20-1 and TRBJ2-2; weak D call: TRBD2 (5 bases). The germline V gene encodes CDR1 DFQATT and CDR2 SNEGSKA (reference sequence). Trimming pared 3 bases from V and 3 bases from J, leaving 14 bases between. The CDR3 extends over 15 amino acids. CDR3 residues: CSASNPGSHTGELFF. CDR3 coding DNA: TGCAGTGCTAGTAACCCGGGATCTCACACCGGGGAGCTGTTTTTT.

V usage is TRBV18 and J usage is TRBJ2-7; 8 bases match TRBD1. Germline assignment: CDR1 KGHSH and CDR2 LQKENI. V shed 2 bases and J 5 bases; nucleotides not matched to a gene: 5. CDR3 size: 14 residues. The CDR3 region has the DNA TGTGCCAGCTCACCAACGGACAGGGACCACGAGCAGTACTTC. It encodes CASSPTDRDHEQYF.

In DNA form, the CDR3 reads TGTGCCAGCAGCAGGGGGCACACCTACGAGCAGTACTTC. Translation: CASSRGHTYEQYF. This rearrangement joins TRBV21-1 to TRBJ2-7; the D segment call TRBD1 is taken from the table without a DNA check. TRBV21-1 is annotated as a pseudogene. This CDR3 has 13 amino acids.

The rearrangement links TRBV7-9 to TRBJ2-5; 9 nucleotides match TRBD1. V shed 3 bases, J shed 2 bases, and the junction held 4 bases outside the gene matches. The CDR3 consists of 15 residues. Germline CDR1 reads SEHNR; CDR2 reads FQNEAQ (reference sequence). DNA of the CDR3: TGTGCCAGCAGCTTTGGACAGGGGAAACAAGAGACCCAGTACTTC. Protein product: CASSFGQGKQETQYF.

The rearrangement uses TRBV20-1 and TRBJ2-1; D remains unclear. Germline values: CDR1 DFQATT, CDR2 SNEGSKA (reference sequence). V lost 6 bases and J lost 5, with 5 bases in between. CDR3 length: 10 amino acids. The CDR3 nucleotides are TGCAGTGCCTACGACAATGAGCAGTTCTTC. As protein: CSAYDNEQFF.

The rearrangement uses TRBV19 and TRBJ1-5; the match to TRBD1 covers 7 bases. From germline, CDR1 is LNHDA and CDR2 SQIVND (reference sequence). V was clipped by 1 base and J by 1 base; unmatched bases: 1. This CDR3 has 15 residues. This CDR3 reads CASSIAGGSNQPQHF. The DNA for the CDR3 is TGTGCCAGTAGTATAGCAGGGGGGAGCAATCAGCCCCAGCATTTT. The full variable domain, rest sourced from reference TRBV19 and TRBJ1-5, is DGGITQSPKYLFRKEGQNVTLSCEQNLNHDAMYWYRQDPGQGLRLIYYSQIVNDFQKGDIAEGYSVSREKKESFPLTVTSAQKNPTAFYLCASSIAGGSNQPQHFGDGTRLSIL.

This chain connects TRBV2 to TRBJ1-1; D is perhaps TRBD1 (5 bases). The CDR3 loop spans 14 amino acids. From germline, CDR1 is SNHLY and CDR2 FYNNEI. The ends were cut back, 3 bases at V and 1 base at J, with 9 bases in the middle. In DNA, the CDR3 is TGTGCCAGCAGTGAGGGGCCCGGGAACACTGAAGCTTTCTTT. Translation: CASSEGPGNTEAFF.

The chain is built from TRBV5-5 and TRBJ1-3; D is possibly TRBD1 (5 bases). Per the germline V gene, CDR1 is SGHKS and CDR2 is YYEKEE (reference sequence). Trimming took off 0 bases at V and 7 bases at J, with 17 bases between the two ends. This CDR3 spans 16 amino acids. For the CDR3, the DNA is TGTGCCAGCAGCTTGGGGGGCGGAGGGGCAAGGAACACCATATATTTT. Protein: CASSLGGGGARNTIYF.

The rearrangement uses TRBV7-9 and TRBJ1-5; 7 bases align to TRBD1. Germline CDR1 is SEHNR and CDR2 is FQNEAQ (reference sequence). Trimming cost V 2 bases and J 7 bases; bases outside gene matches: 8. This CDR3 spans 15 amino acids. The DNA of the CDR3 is TGTGCCAGCAGCTTATCAGGGGGTTTTCCACAGCCCCAGCATTTT. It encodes CASSLSGGFPQPQHF. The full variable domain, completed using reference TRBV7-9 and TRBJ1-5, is DTGVSQNPRHKITKRGQNVTFRCDPISEHNRLYWYRQTLGQGPEFLTYFQNEAQLEKSRLLSDRFSAERPKGSFSTLEIQRTEQGDSAMYLCASSLSGGFPQPQHFGDGTRLSIL.

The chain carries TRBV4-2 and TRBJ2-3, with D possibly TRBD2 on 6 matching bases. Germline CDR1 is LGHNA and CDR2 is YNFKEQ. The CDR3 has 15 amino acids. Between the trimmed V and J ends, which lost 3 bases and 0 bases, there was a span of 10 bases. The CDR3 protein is CASSQSGSSTDTQYF. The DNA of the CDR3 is TGTGCCAGCAGCCAGTCCGGGAGTAGCACAGATACGCAGTATTTT.

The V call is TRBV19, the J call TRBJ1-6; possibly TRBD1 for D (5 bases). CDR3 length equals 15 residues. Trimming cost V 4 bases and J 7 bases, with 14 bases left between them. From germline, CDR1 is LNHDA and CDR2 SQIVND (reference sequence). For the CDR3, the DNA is TGTGCCAGTAGTAGACCGGGGGTCTCAAATTCACCCCTCCACTTT. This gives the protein CASSRPGVSNSPLHF.

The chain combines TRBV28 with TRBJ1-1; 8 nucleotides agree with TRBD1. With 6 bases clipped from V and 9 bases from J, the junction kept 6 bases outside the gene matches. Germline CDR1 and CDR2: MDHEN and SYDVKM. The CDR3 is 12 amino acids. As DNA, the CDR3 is TGTGCCAGCAGACTTTGGACAGGGCAAGCTTTCTTT. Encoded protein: CASRLWTGQAFF.

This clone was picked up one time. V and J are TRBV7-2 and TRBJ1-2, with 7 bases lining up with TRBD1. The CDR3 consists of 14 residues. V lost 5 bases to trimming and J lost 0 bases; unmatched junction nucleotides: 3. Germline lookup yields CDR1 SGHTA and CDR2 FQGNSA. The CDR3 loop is CASSPGTANYGYTF. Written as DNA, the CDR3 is TGTGCCAGCAGCCCCGGGACAGCTAACTATGGCTACACCTTC. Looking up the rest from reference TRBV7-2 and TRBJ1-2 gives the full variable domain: GAGVSQSPSNKVTEKGKDVELRCDPISGHTALYWYRQSLGQGLEFLIYFQGNSAPDKSGLPSDRFSAERTGGSVSTLTIQRTQQEDSAVYLCASSPGTANYGYTFGSGTRLTVV.

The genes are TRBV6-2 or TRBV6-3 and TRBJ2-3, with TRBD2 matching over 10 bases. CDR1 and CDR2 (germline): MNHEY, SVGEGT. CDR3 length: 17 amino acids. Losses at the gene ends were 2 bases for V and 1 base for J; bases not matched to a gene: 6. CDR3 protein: CASSYRTSGEGTDTQYF. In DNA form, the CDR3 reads TGTGCCAGCAGTTACCGAACTAGCGGGGAGGGCACAGATACGCAGTATTTT.

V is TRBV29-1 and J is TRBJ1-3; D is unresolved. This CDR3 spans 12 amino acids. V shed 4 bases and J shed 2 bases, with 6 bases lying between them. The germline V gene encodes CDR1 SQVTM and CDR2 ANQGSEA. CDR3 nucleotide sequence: TGCAGCGTTGGGCTAGCTGGAAACACCATATATTTT. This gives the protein CSVGLAGNTIYF.

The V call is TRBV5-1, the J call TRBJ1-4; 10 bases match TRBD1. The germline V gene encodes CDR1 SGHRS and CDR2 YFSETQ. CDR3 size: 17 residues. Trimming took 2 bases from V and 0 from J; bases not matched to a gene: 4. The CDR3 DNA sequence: TGCGCCAGCAGCTTATGGACAGGGGGTTCAACTAATGAAAAACTGTTTTTT. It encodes CASSLWTGGSTNEKLFF.

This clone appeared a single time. The CDR3 spells CASSPAGAANSPLHF. The CDR3 DNA reads as TGTGCCAGCAGCCCGGCAGGGGCGGCAAATTCACCCCTCCACTTT. The chain has TRBV9 and TRBJ1-6; weak D call: TRBD1 (6 bases). Trimming took off 4 bases at V and 7 bases at J, with 15 bases between the two ends. The CDR3 is 15 residues long. Germline values: CDR1 SGDLS, CDR2 YYNGEE. The complete variable domain, with remaining parts taken from reference TRBV9 and TRBJ1-6, reads DSGVTQTPKHLITATGQRVTLRCSPRSGDLSVYWYQQSLDQGLQFLIQYYNGEERAKGNILERFSAQQFPDLHSELNLSSLELGDSALYFCASSPAGAANSPLHFGNGTRLTVT.

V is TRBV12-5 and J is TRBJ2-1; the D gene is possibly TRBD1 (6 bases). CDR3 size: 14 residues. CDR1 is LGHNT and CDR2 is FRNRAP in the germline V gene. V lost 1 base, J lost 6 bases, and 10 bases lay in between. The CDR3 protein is CASGLARQVNEQFF. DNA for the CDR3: TGTGCTAGTGGTTTGGCAAGACAGGTCAATGAGCAGTTCTTC. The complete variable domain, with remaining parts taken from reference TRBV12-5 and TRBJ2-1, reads DARVTQTPRHKVTEMGQEVTMRCQPILGHNTVFWYRQTMMQGLELLAYFRNRAPLDDSGMPKDRFSAEMPDATLATLKIQPSEPRDSAVYFCASGLARQVNEQFFGPGTRLTVL.

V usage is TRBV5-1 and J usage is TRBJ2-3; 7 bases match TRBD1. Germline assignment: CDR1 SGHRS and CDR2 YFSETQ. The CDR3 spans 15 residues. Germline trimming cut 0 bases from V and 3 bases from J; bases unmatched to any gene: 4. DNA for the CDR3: TGCGCCAGCAGCTTGGGACAGGGAAGGACAGATACGCAGTATTTT. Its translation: CASSLGQGRTDTQYF.

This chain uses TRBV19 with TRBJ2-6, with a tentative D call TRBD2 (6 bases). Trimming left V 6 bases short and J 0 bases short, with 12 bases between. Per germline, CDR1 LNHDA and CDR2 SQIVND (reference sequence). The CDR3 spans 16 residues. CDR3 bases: TGTGCCAGTAGCGCCAGGAGGGCCTCTGGGGCCAACGTCCTGACTTTC. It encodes CASSARRASGANVLTF. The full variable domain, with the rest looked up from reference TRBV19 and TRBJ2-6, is DGGITQSPKYLFRKEGQNVTLSCEQNLNHDAMYWYRQDPGQGLRLIYYSQIVNDFQKGDIAEGYSVSREKKESFPLTVTSAQKNPTAFYLCASSARRASGANVLTFGAGSRLTVL.

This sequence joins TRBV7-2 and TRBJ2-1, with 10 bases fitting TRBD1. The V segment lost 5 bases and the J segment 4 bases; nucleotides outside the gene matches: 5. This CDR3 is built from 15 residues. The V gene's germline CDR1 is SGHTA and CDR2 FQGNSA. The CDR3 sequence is CASSVDRGQYNEQFF. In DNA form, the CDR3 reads TGTGCCAGCAGCGTAGACAGGGGGCAATACAATGAGCAGTTCTTC.